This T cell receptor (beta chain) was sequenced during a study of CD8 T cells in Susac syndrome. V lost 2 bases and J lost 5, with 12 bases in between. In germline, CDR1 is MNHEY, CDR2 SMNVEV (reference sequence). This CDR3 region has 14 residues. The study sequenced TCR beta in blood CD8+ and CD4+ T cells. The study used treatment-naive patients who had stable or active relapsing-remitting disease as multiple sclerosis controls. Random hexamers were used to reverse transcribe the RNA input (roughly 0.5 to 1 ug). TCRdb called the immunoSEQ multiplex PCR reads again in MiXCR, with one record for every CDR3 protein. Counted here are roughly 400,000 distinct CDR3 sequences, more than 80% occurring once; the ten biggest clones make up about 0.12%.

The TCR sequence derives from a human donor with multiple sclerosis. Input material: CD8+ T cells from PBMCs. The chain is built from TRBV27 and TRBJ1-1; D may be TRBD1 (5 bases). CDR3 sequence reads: CASSLVGAETEAFF. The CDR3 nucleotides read TGTGCCAGCAGTTTAGTAGGGGCCGAAACTGAAGCTTTCTTT.